This paragraph reports one TCR beta chain. What it recognizes is unknown. CDR1 and CDR2 from the germline V gene are MRHNA and SNTAGT. V lost 3 bases to trimming and J lost 4 bases, with 9 bases between them. The CDR3 consists of 13 residues. The data are from a study of T cell responses to AZD1222 COVID-19 vaccine. Whole-study findings and limits: Dominant at 160-218 and 743-854, vaccine-associated CD4 TCRs also spanned spike. Females made up more of the donors, who were largely white British, and clonal diversity may have come out too low. Just a handful of people given AZD1222 tested seropositive at baseline. Among spike-specific TCRs, nearly half reportedly target unmutated variant regions.

Sequencing was performed with immunoSEQ multiplex PCR; in TCRdb, only in-frame clones are kept and a portion is missing. The sample shows over 120,000 clones, 92% of them seen only once. The chain employs TRBV6-4 and TRBJ1-1; D not resolved. This clonotype originated in an adult who received the AZD1222 COVID-19 vaccine. Sequenced here: peripheral blood, sampled 28 days after the second AZD1222 dose. CDR3: CASSEAVGTEAFF. Written as DNA, the CDR3 is TGTGCCAGCAGTGAAGCGGTGGGCACTGAAGCTTTCTTT.